This T cell receptor beta chain was recovered during a study of cytomegalovirus exposure and HLA in healthy donors. Study results and limitations: The authors later found TCR association rates varying by HLA locus, with DRB1 most and HLA-C fewest.

A remark on this clone: The antigen is not known.

Germline lookup yields CDR1 MNHEY and CDR2 SVGAGI. Trimming took off 5 bases at V and 9 bases at J, with 8 bases between the two ends. The CDR3 covers 11 residues. The study ran its PCR with 60 Vbeta and 13 Jbeta primers. Only in-frame clones appear in the TCRdb table, and some are missing; sequencing was by immunoSEQ multiplex PCR. The data contain around 130,000 clones, 61% of them singletons. Sequencing input: PBMCs. This chain links TRBV6-5 with TRBJ1-5; D unclear. The clonotype comes from a male donor in good health and CMV-seronegative. CDR3 in DNA: TGTGCCAGCAGTGCCATCGGGCCCCAGCATTTT. Protein product: CASSAIGPQHF.